These 20 T cell receptor beta chains came from one sample sequenced in a study of cytomegalovirus exposure and HLA in healthy donors. A multiplex PCR was run with 60 Vbeta primers and 13 Jbeta primers. Produced via immunoSEQ multiplex PCR; TCRdb's table is partial and in-frame only. The sample consists of roughly 190,000 clones, 79% of them appearing once. The sequenced sample was PBMCs. The origin of the receptors is a woman aged 45 to 65 in good health and CMV-seronegative.

CDR3 protein: CASSSTATEAFF. CDR3 sequence (DNA): TGTGCCAGCAGTTCGACAGCCACTGAAGCTTTCTTT. J is TRBJ1-1 and V is TRBV28, with D maybe TRBD1 (5 bases). Germline loops: CDR1 MDHEN, CDR2 SYDVKM. Trimming removed 4 bases at V and 4 bases at J, with 7 bases between. The CDR3 is 12 amino acids.

V is TRBV15 and J is TRBJ1-1; TRBD1 matches 8 bases. Per the germline V gene, CDR1 is LNHNV and CDR2 is YYDKDF (reference sequence). This CDR3 comprises 14 residues. V shed 7 bases and J 5 bases; nucleotides not matched to a gene: 9. The CDR3 loop reads CATNSQGAGTEAFF. DNA for the CDR3: TGTGCCACCAACTCCCAGGGGGCAGGGACTGAAGCTTTCTTT. Drawing the rest from reference TRBV15 and TRBJ1-1, the complete variable domain is DAMVIQNPRYQVTQFGKPVTLSCSQTLNHNVMYWYQQKSSQAPKLLFHYYDKDFNNEADTPDNFQSRRPNTSFCFLDIRSPGLGDTAMYLCATNSQGAGTEAFFGQGTRLTVV.

The V gene is TRBV5-1, the J gene TRBJ2-7; a weak D match, TRBD2 (6 bases). Germline V lookup: CDR1 SGHRS, CDR2 YFSETQ. CDR3 size: 10 residues. As DNA, the CDR3 is TGCGCTTGGGGGGTCTACGAGCAGTACTTC. Translation: CAWGVYEQYF.

The rearrangement joins TRBV4-2 to TRBJ1-2, with 10 bases fitting TRBD1. Trimming cost V 4 bases and J 7 bases; bases outside gene matches: 12. Germline V gene data show CDR1 as LGHNA and CDR2 as YNFKEQ. The CDR3 contains 16 residues. CDR3: CASSRPGQGFGFGYTF. Written as DNA, the CDR3 is TGTGCCAGCAGCCGTCCGGGACAGGGGTTTGGGTTTGGCTACACCTTC.

J is TRBJ2-5 and V is TRBV5-4; 15 bases fit TRBD2. This CDR3 is built from 16 residues. V shed 3 bases and J 5 bases; nucleotides not matched to a gene: 5. Germline CDR1 is SGHNT and CDR2 is YYREEE (reference sequence). CDR3 nucleotides: TGTGCCAGCAGCTACGGGACTAGCGGGAGGTCGGAGACCCAGTACTTC. Protein sequence: CASSYGTSGRSETQYF.

This clone has a handful of counts. V and J are TRBV7-9 and TRBJ1-2, with 7 bases aligning to TRBD1. The trim removed 6 bases at V and 7 bases at J, leaving 8 bases unmatched. The CDR3 is made up of 13 amino acids. Germline V lookup: CDR1 SEHNR, CDR2 FQNEAQ (reference sequence). The CDR3 sequence is CASSRQGSLGYTF. DNA for the CDR3: TGTGCCAGCAGTCGACAGGGTTCGCTTGGCTACACCTTC.

V is TRBV5-5 and J is TRBJ2-2; 10 positions agree with TRBD2. The CDR3 is made up of 16 amino acids. The V and J ends lost 7 bases and 3 bases, in that order; junction bases with no gene match: 9. Germline V gene data show CDR1 as SGHKS and CDR2 as YYEKEE (reference sequence). The CDR3 region is CASARQSGRDTGELFF. CDR3 bases: TGTGCCAGCGCCCGGCAGAGCGGGAGGGACACCGGGGAGCTGTTTTTT.

The genes are TRBV25-1 and TRBJ2-2; D is perhaps TRBD1 (6 bases). Germline V gene lookup returns CDR1 MGHDK and CDR2 SYGVNS. The CDR3 is 15 residues long. With 2 bases removed from V and 7 bases from J, the gap between germline ends came to 14 bases. CDR3 nucleotide sequence: TGTGCCAGCAGTGAACCCGACCTCAGGGGCGGGGAGCTGTTTTTT. Translated: CASSEPDLRGGELFF.

The chain employs TRBV7-2 and TRBJ1-2; D possibly corresponds to TRBD1 (6 bases). Trimming removed 4 bases from V and 4 bases from J, with 13 bases in between. The V gene's germline CDR1 is SGHTA and CDR2 FQGNSA. The CDR3 is 14 amino acids. The CDR3 sequence is CASSSQGGPYGYTF. The CDR3 nucleotides are TGTGCCAGCAGCTCACAGGGAGGGCCCTATGGCTACACCTTC.

On this clone itself: The conserved phenylalanine or tryptophan is not found at the CDR3 terminus, so this likely reflects a read error. This chain connects TRBV11-2 to TRBJ1-2, with D perhaps TRBD1 (6 bases). The CDR3 has 15 residues. V gave up 1 base and J gave up 8 bases, with 17 bases separating them. Germline CDR1 SGHAT, CDR2 FQNNGV. The CDR3 region is CASSLVGQGLGGYTL. The DNA for the CDR3 is TGTGCCAGCAGCTTAGTCGGGCAGGGGTTAGGCGGCTACACCCTC.

The V call is TRBV5-1, the J call TRBJ2-7; 7 nucleotides agree with TRBD1. The ends lost 0 bases at V and 6 bases at J; junction bases unmatched: 12. Germline V gives CDR1 SGHRS, CDR2 YFSETQ. The length of the CDR3 is 16 residues. The CDR3 nucleotides read TGCGCCAGCAGCTTGGGGTCCGGACAGGCCGAGCCCGAGCAGTACTTC. Its protein product is CASSLGSGQAEPEQYF.

V gene TRBV6-1 combines with J gene TRBJ2-1; 9 bases map to TRBD1. The trim removed 2 bases at V and 8 bases at J, leaving 10 bases unmatched. The length of the CDR3 is 16 residues. Per germline, CDR1 MNHNS and CDR2 SASEGT. The CDR3 DNA is TGTGCCAGCAGTGAATACCGGGACAGGGCTTTCGATGAGCAGTTCTTC. This sequence encodes CASSEYRDRAFDEQFF.

This sequence joins TRBV5-6 and TRBJ1-6; D not resolved. CDR3 length equals 14 residues. Trimming removed 1 base from V and 10 bases from J, with 12 bases in between. From germline, CDR1 is SGHDT and CDR2 YYEEEE. CDR3 coding DNA: TGTGCCAGCAGCTTGTTCGAGGGTGGGTCACCCCTCCACTTT. Its protein is CASSLFEGGSPLHF.

The rearrangement uses TRBV9 and TRBJ2-6, with D unclear. This CDR3 has 14 amino acids. Germline V gene data show CDR1 as SGDLS and CDR2 as YYNGEE. V was trimmed by 0 bases and J by 2 bases, leaving 3 bases between them. In DNA form, the CDR3 reads TGTGCCAGCAGCGTAGTCGCTGGGGCCAACGTCCTGACTTTC. Translating gives CASSVVAGANVLTF. Variable domain in full (rest from reference TRBV9 and TRBJ2-6): DSGVTQTPKHLITATGQRVTLRCSPRSGDLSVYWYQQSLDQGLQFLIQYYNGEERAKGNILERFSAQQFPDLHSELNLSSLELGDSALYFCASSVVAGANVLTFGAGSRLTVL.

To note about this clone: The germline gene is not matched at one end of the junction; a read error may be the cause. The chain carries TRBV7-9 and TRBJ2-2; 9 bases are a match to TRBD1. Germline lookup yields CDR1 SEHNR and CDR2 FQNEAQ (reference sequence). The length of the CDR3 is 16 residues. CDR3 loop: CSSSLRGQGNTGELFF. The CDR3 coding sequence is TGTTCCAGCAGCTTAAGGGGACAGGGGAACACCGGGGAGCTGTTTTTT.

The chain carries TRBV21-1 and TRBJ2-7; the table calls TRBD2, which could not be checked here. TRBV21-1 is recorded as a pseudogene. This CDR3 is 18 amino acids long. The CDR3 loop reads CASSKAERGGHRNYEQYF. In nucleotides, the CDR3 is TGTGCCAGCAGCAAAGCCGAACGCGGGGGGCACAGAAACTACGAGCAGTACTTC.

V gene TRBV27 combines with J gene TRBJ2-7; no clear D gene. Germline V gene data show CDR1 as MNHEY and CDR2 as SMNVEV (reference sequence). The V end lost 5 bases, the J end lost 3 bases, and 5 bases lay between the germline ends. There are 11 residues in the CDR3. Here the CDR3 reads CASSPLYEQYF. In DNA form, the CDR3 reads TGTGCCAGCAGTCCACTCTACGAGCAGTACTTC.

The rearrangement links TRBV18 to TRBJ1-4; 7 bases are a match to TRBD1. The CDR3 sequence is 14 residues long. J lost 8 bases, V lost 3 bases, and 6 bases had no gene match. The germline gives CDR1 KGHSH, CDR2 LQKENI. Here the CDR3 reads CASSPGTVDEKLFF. Written as DNA, the CDR3 is TGTGCCAGCTCACCCGGGACAGTGGACGAAAAACTGTTTTTT.

The rearrangement joins TRBV30 to TRBJ2-2, with a weak D call TRBD1 (5 bases). The CDR3 has 14 residues. Trimming removed 2 bases from V and 0 bases from J, with 7 bases in between. CDR1 is GTSNPN and CDR2 is SVGIG in the germline V gene (reference sequence). CDR3 loop: CAWSMTANTGELFF. The CDR3 DNA is TGTGCCTGGAGTATGACAGCGAACACCGGGGAGCTGTTTTTT.

The V call is TRBV20-1, the J call TRBJ2-7, with 7 nucleotides matching TRBD1. The CDR3 is 11 amino acids. V trimming: 3 bases; J trimming: 10 bases; junction bases outside the gene matches: 6. Germline assignment: CDR1 DFQATT and CDR2 SNEGSKA (reference sequence). DNA for the CDR3: TGCAGTGCTAGGAGACAGGGTCCCCAGTACTTC. Amino acid sequence: CSARRQGPQYF.